This TCR beta chain was profiled in a study of blood T cell repertoires in COVID-19. CDR1 MNHEY and CDR2 SVGAGI come from the germline V gene. Trimming cost V 6 bases and J 9 bases, with 15 bases left between them. The CDR3 consists of 13 residues. Seattle researchers signed up patients amid active infection and tracked them longitudinally. Assay used: immunoSEQ multiplex PCR; TCRdb lists only in-frame clones, some missing. There are 250,000 to 350,000 clones in the sample; approximately 84% occur only once, and more than 1.1% lies in the top ten. Sequencing was performed on peripheral blood. The V and J genes are TRBV6-5 and TRBJ2-1; D possibly corresponds to TRBD2 (7 bases). The source of this sequence is a human donor with COVID-19, enrolled during active disease. The donor label of this sample is uncertain. Here the CDR3 reads CASRSAGAGEQFF. The CDR3 nucleotides are TGTGCCAGCAGATCGGCGGGGGCCGGTGAGCAGTTCTTC.